The source of this T cell receptor beta chain is a study of cytomegalovirus exposure and HLA in healthy donors. Study-wide results and caveats: Investigators reported more than 150 TCR beta chains as tied to cytomegalovirus. Clusters of TCRs from the first cohort tended to co-occur in the 120 or so validation repertoires (as a later analysis found). Rarity held for most TCR sequences, but there were some public TCRs that occurred in many donors.

These donors were members of the roughly 120-subject validation cohort, a group separate from the roughly 670-subject first cohort. In the case of this clone: What it binds is not known.

Method: immunoSEQ multiplex PCR; TCRdb's copy keeps in-frame clones and lacks some. Altogether about 160,000 clones are present, approximately 89% being singletons, with the ten largest covering about 9.3%. Trimming pared 4 bases from V and 7 bases from J, leaving 13 bases between. Germline V gene sequence: CDR1 MNHNS, CDR2 SASEGT. The CDR3 loop spans 14 amino acids. This clonotype originated in a woman under 30 in good health and CMV-seropositive. The sequencing input was PBMCs. This chain links TRBV6-1 with TRBJ1-4; maybe TRBD1 (5 bases). CDR3 DNA: TGTGCCAGCAGTGCCCAGGGATTTAGTGAAAAACTGTTTTTT. This codes for CASSAQGFSEKLFF.